The subject of this entry is one T cell receptor beta chain. The data were obtained in a study of T cell repertoires in cytomegalovirus infection. TCRdb reanalysed the reads using MiXCR and keeps one entry per CDR3 protein. The data contain roughly 760,000 distinct CDR3 sequences, about a third of them singletons. V was clipped by 3 bases and J by 8 bases, with 20 bases between them. The germline V gene has CDR1 SGHTA and CDR2 FQGNSA. The CDR3 has 15 amino acids. The TCR comes from a human donor in good health (CMV status not recorded). Some clones in this sample may be carry-over from other donors' samples. Sequencing was performed on PBMCs. The chain couples TRBV7-2 to TRBJ2-7; D may be TRBD1 (6 bases). Written as DNA, the CDR3 is TGTGCCAGCAGCTTGTTGGGGCTAGGGGGTCGGCAGCAGTACTTC. It is translated as CASSLLGLGGRQQYF.